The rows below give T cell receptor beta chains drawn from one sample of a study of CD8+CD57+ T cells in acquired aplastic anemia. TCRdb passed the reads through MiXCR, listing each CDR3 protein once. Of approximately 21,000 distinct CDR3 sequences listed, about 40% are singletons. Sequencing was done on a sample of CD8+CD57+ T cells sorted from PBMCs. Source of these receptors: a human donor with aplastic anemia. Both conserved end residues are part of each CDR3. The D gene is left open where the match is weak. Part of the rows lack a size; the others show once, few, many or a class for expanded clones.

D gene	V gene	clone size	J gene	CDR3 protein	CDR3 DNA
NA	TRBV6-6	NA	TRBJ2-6	CASSLRGAGANVLTF	TGTGCCAGCAGTCTCAGGGGGGCCGGGGCCAACGTCCTGACTTTC
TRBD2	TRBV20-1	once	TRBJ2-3	CSARDPPGGGGRGTDTQYF	TGCAGTGCTAGAGATCCCCCCGGTGGCGGGGGTCGGGGCACAGATACGCAGTATTTT
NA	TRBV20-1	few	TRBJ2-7	CSARDGVRNYEQYF	TGCAGTGCTAGAGACGGAGTCAGGAACTACGAGCAGTACTTC
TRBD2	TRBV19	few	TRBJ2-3	CASRPTSGNTDTQYF	TGTGCCAGTAGACCGACTAGCGGGAACACAGATACGCAGTATTTT
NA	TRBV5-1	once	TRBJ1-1	CASSLTGSSGTEAFF	TGCGCCAGCAGCTTGACGGGATCATCAGGCACTGAAGCTTTCTTT
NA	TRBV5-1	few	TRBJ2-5	CASSEGRFQETQYF	TGCGCCAGCAGCGAAGGGCGATTTCAAGAGACCCAGTACTTC
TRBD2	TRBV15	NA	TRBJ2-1	CATSRVPGSGSRNEQFF	TGTGCCACCAGCAGGGTCCCGGGGAGCGGGAGTAGAAATGAGCAGTTCTTC
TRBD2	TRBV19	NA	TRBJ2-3	CAIARTSGSPDTQYF	TGTGCCATCGCCCGGACTAGCGGGAGCCCCGACACGCAGTATTTT
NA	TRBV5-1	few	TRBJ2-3	CASRRGRETSLTDTQYF	TGCGCCAGCAGGCGGGGCAGGGAGACATCTCTCACAGATACGCAGTATTTT
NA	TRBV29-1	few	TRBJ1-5	CSVRERSNQPQHF	TGCAGCGTACGAGAAAGGAGCAATCAGCCCCAGCATTTT
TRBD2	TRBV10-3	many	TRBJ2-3	CAISESAGREQYF	TGTGCCATCAGTGAGTCGGCAGGGAGGGAGCAGTATTTT
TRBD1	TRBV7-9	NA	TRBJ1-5	CASSSQADRGRRNQPQHF	TGTGCCAGCAGCTCCCAAGCGGACAGGGGGCGTCGCAATCAGCCCCAGCATTTT
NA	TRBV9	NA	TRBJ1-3	CASSADRGRGNTIYF	TGTGCCAGCAGCGCCGACCGGGGGCGTGGAAACACCATATATTTT
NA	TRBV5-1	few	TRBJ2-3	CASAGVLTDTQYF	TGCGCCAGCGCCGGGGTCCTCACAGATACGCAGTATTTT
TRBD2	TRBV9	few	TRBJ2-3	CASSSRTSRTDTQYF	TGTGCCAGCAGCTCCCGGACTAGCCGCACAGATACGCAGTATTTT
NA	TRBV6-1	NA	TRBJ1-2	CASSDFVGGYTF	TGTGCCAGCAGTGACTTTGTCGGTGGCTACACCTTC
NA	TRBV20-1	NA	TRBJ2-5	CSARLTGQETQYF	TGCAGTGCTCGGTTGACAGGTCAAGAGACCCAGTACTTC
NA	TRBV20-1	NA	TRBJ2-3	CSARAPPLTRTRGTDTQYF	TGCAGTGCTAGAGCCCCCCCCCTCACCCGGACGCGGGGCACAGATACGCAGTATTTT
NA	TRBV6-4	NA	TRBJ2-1	CASSRRLDGEQFF	TGTGCCAGCAGCAGAAGACTAGACGGGGAGCAGTTCTTC
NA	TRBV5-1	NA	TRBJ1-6	CASSLSGAFNPSGSPLHF	TGCGCCAGCAGCCTCAGTGGGGCGTTTAACCCGTCGGGATCACCCCTCCACTTT
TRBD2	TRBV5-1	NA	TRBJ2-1	CASSLNLRTREQFF	TGCGCCAGCAGCTTGAACTTACGGACTAGGGAGCAGTTCTTC
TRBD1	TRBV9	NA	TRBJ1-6	CASSAGTGLLSSSPLHF	TGTGCCAGCAGCGCAGGGACAGGCCTCCTCTCTAGTTCACCCCTCCACTTT
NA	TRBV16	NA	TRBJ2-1	CASSQSLGGYNEQFF	TGTGCCAGCAGCCAATCTCTCGGAGGTTACAATGAGCAGTTCTTC
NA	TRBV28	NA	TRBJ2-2	CASSVGTGELFF	TGTGCCAGCAGCGTAGGGACAGGGGAGCTGTTTTTT